The rows below give T cell receptor beta chains drawn from one sample of a study of cytomegalovirus exposure and HLA in healthy donors. Sequencing was performed with immunoSEQ multiplex PCR; in TCRdb, only in-frame clones are kept and a portion is missing. The sample lists around 30,000 clones, 65% to 75% occurring once. The sample consisted of PBMCs. Receptors originate from a man over 45 in good health and CMV-seropositive. Both conserved end residues are trimmed from each CDR3. The size of a clone is reported for some rows only, either as once, few or many, or as a class for expanded clones.

>13|TRBV4-1|.|TRBJ2-7
ASSAPGQGFYEQY
>12|TRBV29-1|.|TRBJ2-3
TVALTPSTDTQY
>14|TRBV19|.|TRBJ2-3
ASSKLGTGGADTQY
>9|TRBV29-1|once|TRBJ2-5
SVRAGETQY
>13|TRBV15|few|TRBJ2-1
ATSRGQGGYNEQF
>12|TRBV6-5|.|TRBJ2-3
ASSLIAEQDTQY
>10|TRBV6-5|.|TRBJ1-2
ASGQPNYGYT
>13|TRBV4-1|few|TRBJ1-5
ASSQFVGNNQPQH
>9|TRBV30|.|TRBJ2-1
AWHLGVAVL
>12|TRBV28|.|TRBJ1-1
AGGDRALTGEAF
>14|TRBV29-1|.|TRBJ2-2
SVPPPTGQNTGELF
>12|TRBV30|.|TRBJ1-6
AWRIQGINSPLH
>12|TRBV5-1|few|TRBJ2-5
ASSSLPGQGTQY
>13|TRBV13|few|TRBJ2-4
ASSQVKGAKNIQY
>12|TRBV10-3|.|TRBJ2-7
AISPTSGAYEQY
>13|TRBV4-2|.|TRBJ1-5
ASSQLDRGPQPQH
>12|TRBV29-1|.|TRBJ2-5
SVLIGGGQGDQY